The 23 T cell receptor beta chains reported below all come from one sample, sequenced in a study of tumor-infiltrating lymphocytes in primary liver carcinoma. From about 530 ng total RNA, TCR beta cDNA was generated with a primer in the constant region. ARM-PCR was slightly modified, and three nested multiplex PCR rounds with it gave rise to the TCR beta libraries. The two initial PCR rounds, nine to eleven cycles each, used TRBV1-TRBV30 forward and C-beta reverse primers. TCRdb re-derived calls from the multiplex PCR reads in MiXCR, one entry per CDR3 protein. Here the sample spans under 150,000 distinct CDR3 sequences, around 70% being singletons. The approximately 17-34 mg bulk tissue piece was not sorted before simultaneous RNA and DNA extraction. Sequencing was performed on tumor-adjacent normal liver tissue. The receptors shown here come from a woman aged 55 to 70 with primary liver carcinoma and hepatitis B virus infection.

On this clonotype: At one end the junction does not follow the germline gene, possibly because of a read error. The chain recombines TRBV11-2 with TRBJ2-7; 9 bases map to TRBD2. The CDR3 spans 16 residues. Germline CDR1 reads SGHAT; CDR2 reads FQNNGV. Here the CDR3 DNA reads TGTACCAGCCGCTCGATTAGCGGGAGTGTGTCCTACGAGCAGTACTTC. Its translation: CTSRSISGSVSYEQYF.

This clonotype occurred many times. J is TRBJ2-1 and V is TRBV12-3 or TRBV12-4; tentative D call: TRBD2 (6 bases). This CDR3 is 13 amino acids long. V was trimmed by 4 bases and J by 10 bases, leaving 14 bases between them. CDR3 region: CASSSTRSGEQFF. CDR3 DNA: TGTGCCAGCAGTTCGACTAGATCCGGCGAGCAGTTCTTC.

Turning to this clonotype: The CDR3 does not close with the conserved phenylalanine or tryptophan, likely indicating a read error. V gene TRBV12-5 combines with J gene TRBJ1-5, with D possibly being TRBD1 (6 bases). CDR3 length: 13 amino acids. Germline CDR1 LGHNT, CDR2 FRNRAP. In DNA, the CDR3 is TGTGTTAGTGGTTTGGACAGCGATCAGCCCCAGCATTAT. Its translation is CVSGLDSDQPQHY.

The table lists this clonotype with a few counts. This may arise from a read error, as a much more abundant clone is one base away. The chain recombines TRBV7-8 with TRBJ2-1, with D perhaps matching TRBD2 (5 bases). The germline V gene encodes CDR1 SGHVS and CDR2 FQNEAQ. The CDR3 has 16 amino acids. CDR3 sequence (DNA): TGTGCCAGCAGCCCTACCCGAGGGCTCACCTACAATGAGCGGTTCTTC. The encoded protein is CASSPTRGLTYNERFF. The full variable domain, in which reference TRBV7-8 and TRBJ2-1 provide the parts outside the CDR3, is GAGVSQSPRYKVAKRGQDVALRCDPISGHVSLFWYQQALGQGPEFLTYFQNEAQLDKSGLPSDRFFAERPEGSVSTLKIQRTQQEDSAVYLCASSPTRGLTYNERFFGPGTRLTVL.

As for this clonotype: A much larger clone lies a single base off, so this may be a read error. This chain joins TRBV7-9 and TRBJ1-1; D not resolved. This CDR3 comprises 11 residues. Germline lookup yields CDR1 SEHNR and CDR2 FQNEAQ (reference sequence). CDR3 nucleotide sequence: TGTGCCAGCAACTTAAGTCGGGGAGCTTTCTTT. Its protein product is CASNLSRGAFF.

This clonotype was recorded once. The chain recombines TRBV5-1 with TRBJ2-1, with TRBD2 matching over 8 bases. This CDR3 is built from 16 residues. V was pared by 6 bases and J by 0 bases, with 8 bases of the junction left unmatched. CDR1 is SGHRS, CDR2 YFSETQ, per germline. CDR3: CASNSAAGASYNEQFF. The DNA of the CDR3 is TGCGCCAGCAACTCGGCAGCGGGAGCCTCCTACAATGAGCAGTTCTTC.

The rearrangement links TRBV11-2 to TRBJ2-3; no firm D call. Germline CDR1 and CDR2: SGHAT and FQNNGV. There are 18 residues in the CDR3. The ends were cut back, 4 bases at V and 2 bases at J, with 22 bases in the middle. The CDR3 spells CASSSDGYGSRVTDTQYF. The CDR3 DNA follows: TGTGCCAGCAGCTCAGACGGGTATGGGTCTAGAGTCACAGATACGCAGTATTTT.

A remark on this clonotype: Germline is not matched at one junction end, which may reflect a read error. The J gene is TRBJ2-1, the V gene TRBV14; 7 nucleotides line up with TRBD2. The CDR3 is 17 residues long. Per germline, CDR1 SGHDN and CDR2 FVKESK. This chain's CDR3 is CASGQDPREGAYNEQFF. The CDR3 DNA reads as TGTGCCAGCGGTCAAGATCCGAGGGAGGGCGCCTACAACGAGCAGTTCTTC.

About this clonotype: An end of the junction does not agree with germline; a read error may underlie this. The rearrangement uses TRBV12-3 or TRBV12-4 and TRBJ1-1, with TRBD1 identical over 9 bases. CDR3 length equals 15 residues. The CDR3 here is CVSSRRTGGNTEASF. CDR3 bases: TGTGTCAGCAGTCGAAGAACAGGGGGCAACACCGAAGCTTCCTTT.

Note on this clonotype: Since no conserved phenylalanine or tryptophan closes the CDR3, a read error is the likely cause. The DNA is omitted, as the CDR3 cannot be located on it reliably, and the CDR3 follows TCRdb's listing. The rearrangement links TRBV11-2 to TRBJ2-7; the D call in the table, TRBD2, was not verified against the DNA. The germline gives CDR1 SGHAT, CDR2 FQNNGV. Including both end residues, the CDR3 is 11 amino acids long. CDR3 sequence: CASSSASSLGC.

J is TRBJ2-7 and V is TRBV7-9; TRBD2 agrees at 8 bases. In germline, CDR1 is SEHNR, CDR2 FQNEAQ (reference sequence). The V segment lost 6 bases and the J segment 0 bases; nucleotides outside the gene matches: 10. This CDR3 is built from 16 residues. The CDR3 protein is CASRSLIAGHSYEQYF. The CDR3 coding sequence is TGTGCCAGCAGGTCACTTATAGCGGGACACTCCTACGAGCAGTACTTC.

CDR3 residues: CASSYGGRTSGSELYF. The CDR3 DNA reads TGTGCCAGCAGCTACGGTGGGAGGACCTCGGGAAGCGAGTTGTACTTC. The chain is built from TRBV11-2 and TRBJ2-7; TRBD2 might be the D (6 bases). This CDR3 comprises 16 residues. Germline V lookup: CDR1 SGHAT, CDR2 FQNNGV. V lost 4 bases, J lost 12 bases, and 28 bases lay in between.

Remarks on this clonotype: The junction and the germline gene differ at one end; a read error may be behind it. This chain joins TRBV11-2 and TRBJ2-2; TRBD2 matches at 13 bases. This CDR3 region has 18 residues. In germline, CDR1 is SGHAT, CDR2 FQNNGV. CDR3 sequence reads: CASSPGRTSGSFWRGAVF. CDR3 DNA sequence: TGTGCCAGCAGCCCGGGGAGGACTAGCGGGAGCTTTTGGCGGGGAGCTGTTTTT.

The sample holds many counts of this clonotype. In DNA form, the CDR3 reads TGCGCCAGCAGCCTAAAGACTAGCTCGGTAGGGGAGCTGTTTTTT. It codes for CASSLKTSSVGELFF. The chain is built from TRBV4-1 and TRBJ2-2, with 7 bases aligning to TRBD2. CDR1 is MGHRA and CDR2 is YSYEKL in the germline V gene. There are 15 residues in the CDR3. The V segment lost 4 bases and the J segment 8 bases; nucleotides outside the gene matches: 10.

Comments on this clonotype: With a much larger clone just one base away, this may be a read error. This rearrangement joins TRBV12-3 or TRBV12-4 to TRBJ1-1, with a weak D call TRBD1 (5 bases). Trimming pared 3 bases from V and 0 bases from J, leaving 11 bases between. The CDR3 is made up of 15 amino acids. The CDR3 sequence is CASSFRDLLNTEAFF. The CDR3 coding sequence is TGTGCCAGCAGTTTTAGGGACTTACTGAACACTGAAGCTTTCTTT.

The sample holds many counts of this clonotype. The chain uses TRBV29-1 and TRBJ1-5, with D maybe TRBD1 (6 bases). Germline CDR1 SQVTM, CDR2 ANQGSEA. Trimming took off 4 bases at V and 3 bases at J, with 10 bases between the two ends. There are 13 residues in the CDR3. The chain's CDR3 is CSVARDNNQPQHF. The DNA of the CDR3 is TGCAGCGTTGCACGGGACAACAATCAGCCCCAGCATTTT.

This clonotype was counted between two and nine times. The CDR3 reads CSAPGWPAKETQYF. The CDR3 DNA sequence: TGCAGTGCTCCGGGTTGGCCAGCTAAAGAGACCCAGTACTTC. V is TRBV20-1 and J is TRBJ2-5; the D is unclear. CDR1 is DFQATT and CDR2 is SNEGSKA in the germline V gene (reference sequence). CDR3 size: 14 residues. Trimming cost V 5 bases and J 3 bases, with 16 bases left between them.

The chain joins TRBV10-2 to TRBJ1-1; D is uncertain. CDR1 WSHSY and CDR2 SAAADI come from the germline V gene. CDR3 size: 14 residues. V lost 6 bases to trimming and J lost 10 bases, with 21 bases between them. CDR3 coding DNA: TGCGCCAGCAGAGAGCGTCAGACGAACATTGGAGCTTTCTTT. This sequence encodes CASRERQTNIGAFF.

The genes are TRBV5-1 and TRBJ2-1, with a weak D call TRBD2 (5 bases). Germline CDR1 and CDR2: SGHRS and YFSETQ. V was trimmed by 4 bases and J by 3 bases, leaving 14 bases between them. CDR3 size: 15 residues. The CDR3 DNA follows: TGCGCCAGCAGCCTTCGGGGTCCGAACTACAATGAGCAGTTCTTC. It encodes CASSLRGPNYNEQFF.

A note on this clonotype: This may come from a read error, since a much larger clone is one base off. The genes are TRBV12-3 or TRBV12-4 and TRBJ2-7; maybe TRBD2 (5 bases). This CDR3 is built from 13 residues. The CDR3 spells CLSSLAQSYEQYF. For the CDR3, the DNA is TGTCTCAGCAGTTTAGCGCAGAGCTACGAGCAGTACTTC.

V and J are TRBV18 and TRBJ2-7, with D possibly being TRBD1 (5 bases). This CDR3 is 14 amino acids long. Germline V gene data show CDR1 as KGHSH and CDR2 as LQKENI. V gave up 6 bases and J gave up 3 bases, with 15 bases separating them. The CDR3 reads CASSLQGTFYEQYF. The DNA of the CDR3 is TGTGCCAGCTCTCTCCAGGGAACCTTCTACGAGCAGTACTTC.

Ten or more counts support this clonotype. Here the CDR3 reads CASSFWQGVAYTEAFF. CDR3 nucleotide sequence: TGTGCCAGCAGCTTTTGGCAGGGAGTTGCGTACACTGAAGCTTTCTTT. The chain links TRBV5-6 to TRBJ1-1; a weak D match, TRBD1 (5 bases). Germline values: CDR1 SGHDT, CDR2 YYEEEE. The V end lost 2 bases, the J end lost 3 bases, and 17 bases lay between the germline ends. The CDR3 sequence is 16 residues long.

Regarding this clonotype: A much larger clone differs from this one at a single base, so this may be a read error. This rearrangement joins TRBV7-8 to TRBJ1-5; D is perhaps TRBD1 (6 bases). Germline V lookup: CDR1 SGHVS, CDR2 FQNEAQ. The CDR3 has 18 amino acids. In DNA, the CDR3 is TGTGCCAGCAGCTTATCGGGGTTGGGGGGCTTCGGCAATGAGCCCCAGCATTTT. Translating gives CASSLSGLGGFGNEPQHF. The full variable domain, rest sourced from reference TRBV7-8 and TRBJ1-5, is GAGVSQSPRYKVAKRGQDVALRCDPISGHVSLFWYQQALGQGPEFLTYFQNEAQLDKSGLPSDRFFAERPEGSVSTLKIQRTQQEDSAVYLCASSLSGLGGFGNEPQHFGDGTRLSIL.